The present entry profiles one T cell receptor (beta chain) with its context. These data come from a study of blood T cell repertoires in COVID-19. Individuals aged roughly 18 to 95 years were recruited from about two dozen US areas. Sequencing used immunoSEQ multiplex PCR; TCRdb keeps in-frame clones, though not all of them. This sample has 280,000 or so clones, with roughly 88% found just once. CDR3 length: 15 amino acids. V lost 1 base and J 0 bases, leaving 9 bases between the germline ends. Germline CDR1 is SGHTA and CDR2 is FQGTGA. The chain couples TRBV7-3 to TRBJ1-1; maybe TRBD1 (6 bases). The sequencing sample was made of PBMCs or T cells enriched from blood (not recorded which). The source is a man aged 25 to 45 who had recovered from COVID-19. CDR3 bases: TGTGCCAGCAGCTTAATGGCAGGGGTGAACACTGAAGCTTTCTTT. This codes for CASSLMAGVNTEAFF.